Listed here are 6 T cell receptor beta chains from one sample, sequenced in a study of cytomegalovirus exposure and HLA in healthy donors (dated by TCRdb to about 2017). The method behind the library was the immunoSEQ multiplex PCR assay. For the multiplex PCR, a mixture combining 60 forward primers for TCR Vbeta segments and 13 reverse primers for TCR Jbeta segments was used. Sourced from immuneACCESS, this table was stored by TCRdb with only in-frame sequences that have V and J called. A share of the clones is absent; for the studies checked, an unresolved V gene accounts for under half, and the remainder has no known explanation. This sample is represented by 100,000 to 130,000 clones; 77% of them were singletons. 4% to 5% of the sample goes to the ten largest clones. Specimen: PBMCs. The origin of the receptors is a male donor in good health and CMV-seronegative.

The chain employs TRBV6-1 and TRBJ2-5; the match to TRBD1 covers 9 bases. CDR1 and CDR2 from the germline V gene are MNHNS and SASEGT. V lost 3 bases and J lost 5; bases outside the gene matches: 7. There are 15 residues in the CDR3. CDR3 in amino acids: CASSDGGTGPETQYF. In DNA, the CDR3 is TGTGCCAGCAGTGATGGCGGGACAGGGCCTGAGACCCAGTACTTC.

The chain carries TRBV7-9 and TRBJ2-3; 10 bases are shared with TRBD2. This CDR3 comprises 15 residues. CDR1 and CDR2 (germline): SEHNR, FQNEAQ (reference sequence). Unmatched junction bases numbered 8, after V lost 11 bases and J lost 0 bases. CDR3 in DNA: TGTGCCGGGAAAACTAGCGGGGATAGCACAGATACGCAGTATTTT. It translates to CAGKTSGDSTDTQYF. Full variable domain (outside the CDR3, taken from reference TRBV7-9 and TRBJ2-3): DTGVSQNPRHKITKRGQNVTFRCDPISEHNRLYWYRQTLGQGPEFLTYFQNEAQLEKSRLLSDRFSAERPKGSFSTLEIQRTEQGDSAMYLCAGKTSGDSTDTQYFGPGTRLTVL.

DNA for the CDR3: TGTGCCAGCAGCCCTAGACGGAGTAGCGGGAGTAAGTACGAGCAGTACTTC. Amino acids: CASSPRRSSGSKYEQYF. The chain recombines TRBV14 with TRBJ2-7, with 9 bases fitting TRBD2. The CDR3 is 17 amino acids. Germline CDR1 reads SGHDN; CDR2 reads FVKESK. J gave up 4 bases and V 4 bases, and 14 bases lay outside the gene matches.

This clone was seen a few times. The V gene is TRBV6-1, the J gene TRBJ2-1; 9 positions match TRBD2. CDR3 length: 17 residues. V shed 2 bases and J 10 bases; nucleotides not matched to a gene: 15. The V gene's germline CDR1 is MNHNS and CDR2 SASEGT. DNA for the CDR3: TGTGCCAGCAGTGAATTTTGGCAGCGGGAGGTCCCGGGGGAGCAGTTCTTC. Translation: CASSEFWQREVPGEQFF.

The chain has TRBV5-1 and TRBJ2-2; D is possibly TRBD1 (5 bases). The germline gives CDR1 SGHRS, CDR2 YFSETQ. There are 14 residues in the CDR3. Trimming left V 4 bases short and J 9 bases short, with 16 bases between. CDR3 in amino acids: CASSPQGASRELFF. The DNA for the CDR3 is TGCGCCAGCAGCCCCCAGGGTGCGTCCCGGGAGCTGTTTTTT.

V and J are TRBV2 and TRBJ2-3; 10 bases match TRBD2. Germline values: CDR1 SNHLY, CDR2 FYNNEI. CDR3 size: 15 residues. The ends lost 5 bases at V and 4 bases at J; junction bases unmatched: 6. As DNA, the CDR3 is TGTGCCAGCAGTTTCACTAGCGGGATGGCAGATACGCAGTATTTT. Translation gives CASSFTSGMADTQYF.